A single sample gave rise to the 19 T cell receptor beta chains below, sequenced in a study of early T cells in non-severe SARS-CoV-2 infection. TCRdb ran MiXCR on the 5' RACE reads and lists one entry per CDR3 protein. The repertoire holds 70,000 to 75,000 distinct CDR3 sequences, with 9.5% to 15% as singletons. The sequencing sample was made of whole blood. Receptors were obtained from an adult who was a healthcare worker with PCR-confirmed SARS-CoV-2 infection or an uninfected control (not recorded which).

This chain uses TRBV18 with TRBJ1-1; 7 bases fit TRBD1. After removal of 4 bases from V and 1 base from J, the junction contained 3 bases not matched to a gene. Germline CDR1 KGHSH, CDR2 LQKENI. The CDR3 totals 14 residues. The CDR3 DNA is TGTGCCAGCTCACGGGGACAGCCGAACACTGAAGCTTTCTTT. Residues: CASSRGQPNTEAFF.

This rearrangement joins TRBV29-1 to TRBJ2-1; 7 positions match TRBD2. The CDR3 extends over 16 amino acids. The J segment lost 9 bases and the V segment lost 0 bases, leaving 14 bases of the junction unmatched. CDR1 and CDR2 (germline): SQVTM, ANQGSEA. The DNA for the CDR3 is TGCAGCGTTGAAGATCTTGGGCGGGGGTACGATGTTGAGCAGTTCTTC. Translating gives CSVEDLGRGYDVEQFF.

There are a few counts of this clonotype. This rearrangement joins TRBV18 to TRBJ2-7, with 8 bases fitting TRBD1. V trimming: 0 bases; J trimming: 5 bases; junction bases outside the gene matches: 9. This CDR3 is built from 16 residues. CDR1 is KGHSH and CDR2 is LQKENI in the germline V gene. CDR3 amino acids: CASSPPKPQGADEQYF. DNA for the CDR3: TGTGCCAGCTCACCACCCAAGCCTCAGGGGGCCGACGAGCAGTACTTC.

This clonotype came up many times. The rearrangement joins TRBV4-1 to TRBJ2-1; D is undetermined. Germline CDR1 MGHRA, CDR2 YSYEKL. This CDR3 has 17 amino acids. Between the trimmed V and J ends, which lost 1 base and 2 bases, there was a span of 15 bases. Here the CDR3 reads CASSQGAAVSTYNEQFF. DNA for the CDR3: TGCGCCAGCAGCCAAGGGGCGGCGGTCAGTACCTACAATGAGCAGTTCTTC.

The chain employs TRBV11-2 and TRBJ2-2, with 8 bases fitting TRBD1. Germline V gene lookup returns CDR1 SGHAT and CDR2 FQNNGV. The CDR3 consists of 16 residues. V trimming: 5 bases; J trimming: 4 bases; junction bases outside the gene matches: 9. Here the CDR3 DNA reads TGTGCCAGCAGCCCCCGGACAGGGATAAGCACCGGGGAGCTGTTTTTT. The encoded protein is CASSPRTGISTGELFF.

This clonotype has ten or more counts. This chain joins TRBV9 and TRBJ1-3; D gene ambiguous. From germline, CDR1 is SGDLS and CDR2 YYNGEE. This CDR3 has 16 amino acids. Deletions cut 2 bases from V and 1 base from J, with 13 bases between. CDR3 residues: CASSVRSVLSGNTIYF. The CDR3 bases are TGTGCCAGCAGCGTCCGGTCAGTTCTTTCTGGAAACACCATATATTTT. The entire variable domain, with the rest obtained from reference TRBV9 and TRBJ1-3, is as follows: DSGVTQTPKHLITATGQRVTLRCSPRSGDLSVYWYQQSLDQGLQFLIQYYNGEERAKGNILERFSAQQFPDLHSELNLSSLELGDSALYFCASSVRSVLSGNTIYFGEGSWLTVV.

Of note for this clonotype: This may stem from a read error, because a much larger clone lies one nucleotide away. The genes are TRBV12-3 or TRBV12-4 and TRBJ2-1; 11 bases match TRBD2. The CDR3 sequence is 14 residues long. Trimming removed 1 base from V and 10 bases from J; junction bases left unmatched: 3. The CDR3 loop reads CASSLDLAGGEQFF. The CDR3 region has the DNA TGTGCCAGCAGTTTAGACCTAGCGGGAGGAGAGCAGTTCTTC.

V is TRBV19 and J is TRBJ1-5; 7 bases are shared with TRBD1. The CDR3 totals 13 residues. The germline CDR1 and CDR2 sequences are LNHDA and SQIVND (reference sequence). The J segment lost 5 bases and the V segment lost 6 bases, leaving 4 bases of the junction unmatched. This chain's CDR3 is CASRETGHQPQHF. CDR3 in DNA: TGTGCCAGTAGAGAGACAGGGCATCAGCCCCAGCATTTT.

This clonotype appeared many times. The CDR3 loop is CASSPPAVRSGANVLTF. The DNA of the CDR3 is TGTGCCAGCTCACCCCCGGCCGTCCGCTCTGGGGCCAACGTCCTGACTTTC. This chain connects TRBV18 to TRBJ2-6, with D hard to call. Looked up from germline, CDR1 is KGHSH and CDR2 is LQKENI. Trimming cost V 3 bases and J 0 bases, with 12 bases left between them. The CDR3 consists of 17 residues.

The table lists this clonotype with a few counts. J is TRBJ2-1 and V is TRBV29-1; the match to TRBD2 covers 8 bases. This CDR3 is built from 15 residues. The J segment lost 8 bases and the V segment lost 3 bases, leaving 12 bases of the junction unmatched. Germline loops: CDR1 SQVTM, CDR2 ANQGSEA. The DNA of the CDR3 is TGCAGCGTTGACGGGCTAGCGGGTCTGGAGGATGAGCAGTTCTTC. As protein: CSVDGLAGLEDEQFF.

The rearrangement joins TRBV24-1 to TRBJ1-5; weak D call: TRBD1 (6 bases). Trimming shortened V by 2 bases and J by 6 bases, and 16 bases separated the two germline ends. The CDR3 spans 16 residues. CDR1 and CDR2 from the germline V gene are KGHDR and SFDVKD. The CDR3 region has the DNA TGTGCCACCAGTGATTCGACAGGTTTTGCGGGTCAGCCCCAGCATTTT. Translating it yields CATSDSTGFAGQPQHF.

This chain uses TRBV7-6 with TRBJ2-7, with TRBD2 matching 10 bases. The length of the CDR3 is 15 residues. Trimming removed 5 bases from V and 2 bases from J; junction bases left unmatched: 6. Germline CDR1 and CDR2: SGHVS and FNYEAQ. In nucleotides, the CDR3 is TGTGCCAGCAGCCCGGGGACTAGCGCAGCCTACGAGCAGTACTTC. Translation gives CASSPGTSAAYEQYF.

This clonotype was seen only a few times. This chain joins TRBV25-1 and TRBJ2-1; 8 bases agree with TRBD1. V lost 4 bases, J lost 10 bases, and 9 bases stayed unmatched. Germline V lookup: CDR1 MGHDK, CDR2 SYGVNS. The CDR3 contains 14 residues. The CDR3 protein is CASSASTGVDEQFF. The CDR3, as DNA: TGTGCCAGCAGTGCCTCGACAGGGGTGGACGAGCAGTTCTTC.

Ten or more counts support this clonotype. The V call is TRBV5-1, the J call TRBJ2-3, with D perhaps matching TRBD1 (6 bases). V dropped 1 base and J dropped 2 bases, with 11 bases sitting between them. There are 15 residues in the CDR3. Germline CDR1 SGHRS, CDR2 YFSETQ. CDR3 sequence: CASSLTGYITDTQYF. In nucleotides, the CDR3 is TGCGCCAGCAGCTTGACAGGGTACATCACAGATACGCAGTATTTT. Based on the CDR3 plus reference TRBV5-1 and TRBJ2-3, the full variable domain is KAGVTQTPRYLIKTRGQQVTLSCSPISGHRSVSWYQQTPGQGLQFLFEYFSETQRNKGNFPGRFSGRQFSNSRSEMNVSTLELGDSALYLCASSLTGYITDTQYFGPGTRLTVL.

The table lists this clonotype with many counts. This chain links TRBV2 with TRBJ2-7, with TRBD1 matching 9 bases. The germline gives CDR1 SNHLY, CDR2 FYNNEI. This CDR3 is 14 amino acids long. The V segment lost 7 bases and the J segment 3 bases; nucleotides outside the gene matches: 7. The CDR3 sequence: CASKGQGVSYEQYF. CDR3 DNA: TGTGCCAGCAAGGGACAGGGTGTGAGCTACGAGCAGTACTTC.

A few counts support this clonotype. This chain links TRBV18 with TRBJ2-1; 8 bases match TRBD1. This CDR3 spans 14 amino acids. The germline V gene encodes CDR1 KGHSH and CDR2 LQKENI. V was pared by 3 bases and J by 8 bases, with 6 bases of the junction left unmatched. CDR3 in amino acids: CASSPLQGVDEQFF. CDR3 nucleotide sequence: TGTGCCAGCTCACCGTTACAGGGGGTCGATGAGCAGTTCTTC.

This clonotype rates as medium-sized. This rearrangement joins TRBV6-6 to TRBJ1-4; D remains unclear. Germline-derived CDR1 and CDR2 are MNHNY and SVGAGI (reference sequence). CDR3 length equals 12 residues. The V end was cut by 6 bases, the J end by 4 bases, with 6 bases between. Here the CDR3 reads CASRRHNEKLFF. DNA of the CDR3: TGTGCCAGCAGGAGACATAATGAAAAACTGTTTTTT.

This clonotype was seen at least ten times. This sequence joins TRBV6-4 and TRBJ2-5; 10 positions agree with TRBD1. Germline values: CDR1 MRHNA, CDR2 SNTAGT. This CDR3 comprises 14 residues. V trimming: 6 bases; J trimming: 3 bases; junction bases outside the gene matches: 4. The CDR3 bases are TGTGCCAGCAGGGGGGACAGGGGAAAAGAGACCCAGTACTTC. Amino acids: CASRGDRGKETQYF.

The sample holds a few counts of this clonotype. This sequence joins TRBV2 and TRBJ1-4, with D possibly being TRBD1 (6 bases). Germline CDR1 and CDR2: SNHLY and FYNNEI. The CDR3 extends over 15 amino acids. V was shortened by 6 bases and J by 0 bases, with 11 bases between the two germline ends. CDR3 sequence (DNA): TGTGCCAGCAGATCACGGGACACAACTAATGAAAAACTGTTTTTT. Translated: CASRSRDTTNEKLFF.